Below, one T cell receptor beta chain is given with its context. These data come from a study of Ad26.COV2.S vaccination and SARS-CoV-2 variants. Measured with immunoSEQ multiplex PCR; TCRdb has only the in-frame clones, and not every one. The data hold roughly 390,000 clones, with more than 85% observed a single time. CDR1 is MNHNY and CDR2 is SVGAGI in the germline V gene (reference sequence). V was clipped by 2 bases and J by 5 bases, with 7 bases between them. The CDR3 consists of 14 residues. Treatment defined: around 19 received Ad26.COV2.S at low or high dose, single or two shots; about five received placebo; per-sample allocation not given. Samples analyzed were those drawn on day 63 after the first vaccine or placebo injection.

The sample was peripheral blood, taken in a trial of Ad26.COV2.S vaccine versus placebo. The clonotype was recovered from a person between 18 and 65 years old who received the Ad26.COV2.S COVID-19 vaccine or a placebo. This sequence joins TRBV6-6 and TRBJ1-6, with unresolved D. This CDR3 reads CASSYGPHNSPLHF. The CDR3 region has the DNA TGTGCCAGCAGTTACGGGCCACATAATTCACCCCTCCACTTT.